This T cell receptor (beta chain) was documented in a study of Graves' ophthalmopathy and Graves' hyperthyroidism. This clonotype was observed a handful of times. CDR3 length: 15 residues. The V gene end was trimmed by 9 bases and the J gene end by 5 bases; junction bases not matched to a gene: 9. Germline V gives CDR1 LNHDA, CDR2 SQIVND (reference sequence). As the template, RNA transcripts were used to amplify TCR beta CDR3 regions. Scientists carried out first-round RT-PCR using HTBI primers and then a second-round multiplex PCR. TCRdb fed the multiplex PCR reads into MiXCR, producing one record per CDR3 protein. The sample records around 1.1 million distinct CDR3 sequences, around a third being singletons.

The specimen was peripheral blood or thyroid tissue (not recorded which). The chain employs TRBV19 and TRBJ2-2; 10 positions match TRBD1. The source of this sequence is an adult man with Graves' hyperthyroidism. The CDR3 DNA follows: TGTGCCAGCGTCCCCGGGACAGGGGTTACCGGGGAGCTGTTTTTT. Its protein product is CASVPGTGVTGELFF. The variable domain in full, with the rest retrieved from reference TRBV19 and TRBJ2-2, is DGGITQSPKYLFRKEGQNVTLSCEQNLNHDAMYWYRQDPGQGLRLIYYSQIVNDFQKGDIAEGYSVSREKKESFPLTVTSAQKNPTAFYLCASVPGTGVTGELFFGEGSRLTVL.